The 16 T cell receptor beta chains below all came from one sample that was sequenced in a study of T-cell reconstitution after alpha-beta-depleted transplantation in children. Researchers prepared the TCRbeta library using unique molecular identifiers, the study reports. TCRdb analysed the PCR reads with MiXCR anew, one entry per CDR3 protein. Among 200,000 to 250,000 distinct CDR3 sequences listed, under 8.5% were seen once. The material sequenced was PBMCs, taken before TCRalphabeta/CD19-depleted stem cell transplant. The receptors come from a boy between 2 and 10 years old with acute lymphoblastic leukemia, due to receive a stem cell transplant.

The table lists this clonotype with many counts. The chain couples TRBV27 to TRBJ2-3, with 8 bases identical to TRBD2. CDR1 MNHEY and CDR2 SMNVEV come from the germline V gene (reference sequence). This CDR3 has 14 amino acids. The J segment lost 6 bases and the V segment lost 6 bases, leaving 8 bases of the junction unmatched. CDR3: CASSYSGTLDTQYF. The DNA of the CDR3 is TGTGCCAGCAGCTATAGCGGGACCCTCGATACGCAGTATTTT.

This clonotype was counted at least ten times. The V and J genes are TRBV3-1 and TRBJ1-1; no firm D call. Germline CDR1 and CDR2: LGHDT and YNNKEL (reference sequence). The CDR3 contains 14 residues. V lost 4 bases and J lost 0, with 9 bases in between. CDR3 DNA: TGTGCCAGCAGCCTGCGGGTGGTGAACACTGAAGCTTTCTTT. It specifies CASSLRVVNTEAFF.

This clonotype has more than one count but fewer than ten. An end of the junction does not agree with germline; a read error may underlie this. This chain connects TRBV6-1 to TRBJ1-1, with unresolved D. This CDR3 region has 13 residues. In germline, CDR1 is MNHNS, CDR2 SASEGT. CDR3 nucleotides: TGTGCCAGCGGTGATCAGGCGGACACTGAAGCTTTCTTT. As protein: CASGDQADTEAFF.

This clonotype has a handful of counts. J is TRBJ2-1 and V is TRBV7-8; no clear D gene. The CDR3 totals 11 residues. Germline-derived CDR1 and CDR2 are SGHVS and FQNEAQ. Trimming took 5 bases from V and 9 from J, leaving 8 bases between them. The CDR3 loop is CASSNSLEQFF. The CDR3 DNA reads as TGTGCCAGCAGCAACTCGCTTGAGCAGTTCTTC.

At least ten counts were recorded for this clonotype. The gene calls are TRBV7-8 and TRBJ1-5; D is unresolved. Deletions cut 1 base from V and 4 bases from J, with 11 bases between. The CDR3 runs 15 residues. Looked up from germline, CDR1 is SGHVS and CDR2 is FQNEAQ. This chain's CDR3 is CASSLDSQTNQPQHF. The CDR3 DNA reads TGTGCCAGCAGCTTAGACAGCCAGACAAATCAGCCCCAGCATTTT.

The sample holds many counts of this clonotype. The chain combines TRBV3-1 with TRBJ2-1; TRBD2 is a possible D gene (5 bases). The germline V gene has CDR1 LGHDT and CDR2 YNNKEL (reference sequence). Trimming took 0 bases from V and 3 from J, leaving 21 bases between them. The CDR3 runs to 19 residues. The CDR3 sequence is CASSQEGARAHPIYNEQFF. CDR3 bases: TGTGCCAGCAGCCAAGAGGGAGCGCGGGCCCACCCAATCTACAATGAGCAGTTCTTC.

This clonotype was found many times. The CDR3 region has the DNA TGCAGTGCTGGCAGGGGGCCGGGGGAACAGCCCCAGCATTTT. Its protein product is CSAGRGPGEQPQHF. The chain employs TRBV20-1 and TRBJ1-5; TRBD1 aligns across 8 bases. The germline CDR1 and CDR2 sequences are DFQATT and SNEGSKA (reference sequence). The V segment lost 5 bases and the J segment 7 bases; nucleotides outside the gene matches: 10. The CDR3 loop spans 14 amino acids.

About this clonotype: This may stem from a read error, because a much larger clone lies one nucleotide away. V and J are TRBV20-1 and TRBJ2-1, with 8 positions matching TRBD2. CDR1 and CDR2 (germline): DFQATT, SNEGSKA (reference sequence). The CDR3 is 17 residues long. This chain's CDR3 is CCARVIIEGSGTDEQFF. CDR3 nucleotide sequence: TGCTGTGCTAGAGTCATTATCGAAGGTAGCGGGACGGATGAGCAGTTCTTC.

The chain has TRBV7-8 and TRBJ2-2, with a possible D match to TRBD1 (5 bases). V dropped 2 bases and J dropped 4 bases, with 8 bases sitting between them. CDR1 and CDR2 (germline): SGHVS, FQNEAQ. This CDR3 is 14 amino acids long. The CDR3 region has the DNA TGTGCCAGCAGCTTATTGCAGGGCACCGGGGAGCTGTTTTTT. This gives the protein CASSLLQGTGELFF.

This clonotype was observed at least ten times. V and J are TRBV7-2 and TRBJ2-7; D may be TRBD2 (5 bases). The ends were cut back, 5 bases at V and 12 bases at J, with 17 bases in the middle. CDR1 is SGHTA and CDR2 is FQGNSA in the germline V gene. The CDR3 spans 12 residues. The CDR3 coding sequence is TGTGCCAGCAGCCACACCCCCGGGATGGCGTACTTC. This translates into CASSHTPGMAYF. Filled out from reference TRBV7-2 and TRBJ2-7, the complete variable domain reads GAGVSQSPSNKVTEKGKDVELRCDPISGHTALYWYRQSLGQGLEFLIYFQGNSAPDKSGLPSDRFSAERTGGSVSTLTIQRTQQEDSAVYLCASSHTPGMAYFGPGTRLTVT.

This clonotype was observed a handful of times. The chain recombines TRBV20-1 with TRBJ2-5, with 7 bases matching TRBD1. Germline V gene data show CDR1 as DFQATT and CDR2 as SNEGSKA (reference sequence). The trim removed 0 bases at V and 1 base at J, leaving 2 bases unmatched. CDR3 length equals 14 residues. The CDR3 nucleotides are TGCAGTGCTAGAGATTACAGGGGCCAAGAGACCCAGTACTTC. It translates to CSARDYRGQETQYF.

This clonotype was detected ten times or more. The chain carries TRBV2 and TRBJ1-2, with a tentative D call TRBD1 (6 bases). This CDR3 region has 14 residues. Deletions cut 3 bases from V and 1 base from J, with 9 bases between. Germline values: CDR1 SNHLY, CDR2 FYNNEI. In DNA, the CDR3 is TGTGCCAGCAGTGATCAGGGGATTAACTATGGCTACACCTTC. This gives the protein CASSDQGINYGYTF.

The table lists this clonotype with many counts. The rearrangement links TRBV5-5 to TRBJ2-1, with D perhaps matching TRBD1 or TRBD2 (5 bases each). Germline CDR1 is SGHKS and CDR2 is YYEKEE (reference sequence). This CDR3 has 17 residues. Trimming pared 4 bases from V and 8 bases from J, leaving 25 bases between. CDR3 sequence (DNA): TGTGCCAGCAGCCTAGTCGCAGTCTCGAGGGGTTGGGATGAGCAGTTCTTC. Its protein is CASSLVAVSRGWDEQFF.

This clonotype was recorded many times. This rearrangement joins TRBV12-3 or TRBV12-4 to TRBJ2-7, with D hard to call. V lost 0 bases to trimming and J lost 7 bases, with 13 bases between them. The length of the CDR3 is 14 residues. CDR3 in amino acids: CASSLALLPREQYF. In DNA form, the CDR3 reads TGTGCCAGCAGTTTAGCGTTGCTACCCCGAGAGCAGTACTTC.

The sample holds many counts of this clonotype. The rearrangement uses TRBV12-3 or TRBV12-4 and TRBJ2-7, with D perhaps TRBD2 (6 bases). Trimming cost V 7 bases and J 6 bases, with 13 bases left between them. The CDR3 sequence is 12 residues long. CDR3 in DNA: TGTGCCAGCACCGTTACCGGGGGCGAGCAGTACTTC. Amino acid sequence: CASTVTGGEQYF.

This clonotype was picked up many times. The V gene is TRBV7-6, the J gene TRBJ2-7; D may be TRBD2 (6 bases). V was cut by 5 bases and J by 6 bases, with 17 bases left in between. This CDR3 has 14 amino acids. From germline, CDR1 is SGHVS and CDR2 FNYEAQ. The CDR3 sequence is CASSPSRRGGEQYF. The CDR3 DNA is TGTGCCAGCAGCCCCTCCCGGCGGGGTGGCGAGCAGTACTTC.